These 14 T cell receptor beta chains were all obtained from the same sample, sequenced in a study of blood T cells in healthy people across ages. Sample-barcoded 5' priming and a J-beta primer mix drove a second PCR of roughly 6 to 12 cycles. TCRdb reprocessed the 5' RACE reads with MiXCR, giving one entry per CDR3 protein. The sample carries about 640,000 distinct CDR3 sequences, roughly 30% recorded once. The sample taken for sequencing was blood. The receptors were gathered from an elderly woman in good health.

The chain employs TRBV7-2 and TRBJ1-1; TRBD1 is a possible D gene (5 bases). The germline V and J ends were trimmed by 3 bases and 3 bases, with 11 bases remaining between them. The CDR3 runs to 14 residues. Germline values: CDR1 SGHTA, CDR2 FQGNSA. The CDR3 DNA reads TGTGCCAGCAGCTTCAGGGCCCGGGACACTGAAGCTTTCTTT. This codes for CASSFRARDTEAFF.

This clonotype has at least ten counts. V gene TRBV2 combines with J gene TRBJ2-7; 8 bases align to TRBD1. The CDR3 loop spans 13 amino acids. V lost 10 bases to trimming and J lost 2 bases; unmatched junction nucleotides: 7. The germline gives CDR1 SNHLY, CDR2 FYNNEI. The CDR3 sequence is CATGTGGTYEQYF. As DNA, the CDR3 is TGTGCCACCGGAACAGGGGGGACCTACGAGCAGTACTTC.

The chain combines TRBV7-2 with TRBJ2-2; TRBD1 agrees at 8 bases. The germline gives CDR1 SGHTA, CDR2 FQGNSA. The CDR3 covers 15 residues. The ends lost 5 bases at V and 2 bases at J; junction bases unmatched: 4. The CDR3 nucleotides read TGTGCCAGCAGCCGGACAGGGAGCAACACCGGGGAGCTGTTTTTT. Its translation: CASSRTGSNTGELFF.

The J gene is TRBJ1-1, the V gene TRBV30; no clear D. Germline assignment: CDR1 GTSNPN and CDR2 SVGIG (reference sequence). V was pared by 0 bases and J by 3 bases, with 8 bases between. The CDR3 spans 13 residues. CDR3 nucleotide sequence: TGTGCCTGGAGTGTATCAGCGGACACTGAAGCTTTCTTT. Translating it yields CAWSVSADTEAFF.

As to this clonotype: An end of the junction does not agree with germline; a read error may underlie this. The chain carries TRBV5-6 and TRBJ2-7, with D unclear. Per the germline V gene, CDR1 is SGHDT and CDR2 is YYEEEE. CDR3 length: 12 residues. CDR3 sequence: CASNLATYEQYF. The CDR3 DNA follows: TGTGCCAGCAACTTGGCGACCTACGAGCAGTACTTC.

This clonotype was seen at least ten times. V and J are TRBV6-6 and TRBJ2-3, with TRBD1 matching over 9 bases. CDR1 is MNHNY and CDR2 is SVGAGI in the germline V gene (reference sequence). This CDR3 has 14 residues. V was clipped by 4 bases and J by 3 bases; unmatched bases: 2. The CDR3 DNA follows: TGTGCCAGCAGTTGGGGACAGGGAACAGATACGCAGTATTTT. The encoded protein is CASSWGQGTDTQYF.

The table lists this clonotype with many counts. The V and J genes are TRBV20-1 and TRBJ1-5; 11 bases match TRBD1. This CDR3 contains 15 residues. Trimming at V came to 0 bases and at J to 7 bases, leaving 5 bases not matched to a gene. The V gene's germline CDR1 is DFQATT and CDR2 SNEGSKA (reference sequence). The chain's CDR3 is CSARDQDRGLQPQHF. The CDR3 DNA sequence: TGCAGTGCTAGAGATCAGGACAGGGGGCTACAGCCCCAGCATTTT.

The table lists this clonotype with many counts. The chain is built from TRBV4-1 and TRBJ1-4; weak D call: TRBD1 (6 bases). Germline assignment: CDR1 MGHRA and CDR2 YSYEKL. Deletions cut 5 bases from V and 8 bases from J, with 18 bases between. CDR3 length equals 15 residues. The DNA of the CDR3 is TGCGCCAGCAGCTTCGAAGGGGGGAGTTACGAAAAACTGTTTTTT. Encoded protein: CASSFEGGSYEKLFF.

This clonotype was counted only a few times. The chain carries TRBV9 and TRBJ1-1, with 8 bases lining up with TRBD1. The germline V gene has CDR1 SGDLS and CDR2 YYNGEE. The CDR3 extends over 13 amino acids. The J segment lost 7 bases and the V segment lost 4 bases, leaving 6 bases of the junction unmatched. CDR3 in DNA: TGTGCCAGCAGCCCTCTGGACAGGGATGAAGCTTTCTTT. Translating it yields CASSPLDRDEAFF.

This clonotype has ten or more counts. CDR3 amino acids: CASSLAFPETQYF. The DNA for the CDR3 is TGTGCCAGCAGCTTAGCTTTTCCCGAGACCCAGTACTTC. The rearrangement uses TRBV7-9 and TRBJ2-5; no definite D call. Germline V gene sequence: CDR1 SEHNR, CDR2 FQNEAQ (reference sequence). The V end was cut by 0 bases, the J end by 5 bases, with 7 bases between. The CDR3 covers 13 residues.

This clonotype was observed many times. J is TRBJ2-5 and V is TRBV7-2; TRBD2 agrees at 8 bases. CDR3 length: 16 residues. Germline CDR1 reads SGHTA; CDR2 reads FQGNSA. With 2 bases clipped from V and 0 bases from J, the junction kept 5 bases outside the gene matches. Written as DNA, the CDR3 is TGTGCCAGCAGCTTACGTAGCGGGGCGTACCAAGAGACCCAGTACTTC. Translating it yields CASSLRSGAYQETQYF.

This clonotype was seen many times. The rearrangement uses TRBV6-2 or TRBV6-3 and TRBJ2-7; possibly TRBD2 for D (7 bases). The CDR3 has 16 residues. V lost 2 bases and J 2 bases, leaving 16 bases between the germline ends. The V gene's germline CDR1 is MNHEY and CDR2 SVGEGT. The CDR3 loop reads CASSYPLGGAPYEQYF. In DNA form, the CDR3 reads TGTGCCAGCAGTTACCCCCTTGGGGGGGCACCCTACGAGCAGTACTTC.

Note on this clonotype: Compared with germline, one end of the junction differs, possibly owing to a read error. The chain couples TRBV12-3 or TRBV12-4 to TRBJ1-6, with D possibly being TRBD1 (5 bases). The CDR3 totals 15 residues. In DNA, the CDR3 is TGTGCCGGCAGTTCGGGGGATTCCTATAATTCACCCCTCCACTTT. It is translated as CAGSSGDSYNSPLHF.

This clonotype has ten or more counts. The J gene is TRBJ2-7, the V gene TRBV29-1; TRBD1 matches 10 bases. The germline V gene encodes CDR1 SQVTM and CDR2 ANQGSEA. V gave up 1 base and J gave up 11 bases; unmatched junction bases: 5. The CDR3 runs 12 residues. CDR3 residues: CSVEAPGTGEYF. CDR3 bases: TGCAGCGTTGAAGCCCCGGGGACAGGGGAGTACTTC.